The next 31 T cell receptor beta chains were all read from a single sample in a study of blood T cells in healthy people across ages. Alongside a J-beta primer mix, a sample-barcoded 5' primer served in a second PCR lasting about 7 to 12 cycles. MiXCR was run by TCRdb on the 5' RACE reads, yielding one entry per CDR3 protein. Of about 580,000 distinct CDR3 sequences in the sample, about 45% were seen once. Sequencing input: blood. The receptors originated from a man older than 75 in good health.

The V gene is TRBV18, the J gene TRBJ2-5; 14 bases are shared with TRBD2. Germline V CDR1 and CDR2: KGHSH, LQKENI. The CDR3 consists of 16 residues. The trim removed 1 base at V and 3 bases at J, leaving 1 base unmatched. The CDR3 loop is CASSPLTSGREETQYF. CDR3 bases: TGTGCCAGCTCACCACTGACTAGCGGGAGGGAAGAGACCCAGTACTTC.

The chain combines TRBV12-3 or TRBV12-4 with TRBJ1-4; no reliable D call. Trimming cost V 5 bases and J 5 bases, with 6 bases left between them. The CDR3 consists of 12 residues. In nucleotides, the CDR3 is TGTGCCAGCAGTCCAGAGAATGAAAAACTGTTTTTT. Protein sequence: CASSPENEKLFF.

This CDR3 is CASSLGTSGSSDTQYF. DNA for the CDR3: TGTGCCAGCAGCCTTGGGACTAGCGGGAGTTCGGATACGCAGTATTTT. The chain carries TRBV9 and TRBJ2-3, with 14 bases lining up with TRBD2. Germline CDR1 reads SGDLS; CDR2 reads YYNGEE. After removal of 4 bases from V and 6 bases from J, the junction contained 7 bases not matched to a gene. The CDR3 is made up of 16 amino acids.

The V and J genes are TRBV5-1 and TRBJ1-5; tentative D call: TRBD1 (5 bases). This CDR3 has 13 amino acids. Germline V gene sequence: CDR1 SGHRS, CDR2 YFSETQ. Trimming cost V 4 bases and J 4 bases, with 9 bases left between them. CDR3 bases: TGCGCCAGCAGCGTGGGGGGAAATCAGCCCCAGCATTTT. This gives the protein CASSVGGNQPQHF.

CDR3 nucleotides: TGCAGCGTTGAAGTGACAGCCCAAGAGACCCAGTACTTC. Residues: CSVEVTAQETQYF. This chain uses TRBV29-1 with TRBJ2-5; D might be TRBD1 (5 bases). The CDR3 is 13 residues long. Per the germline V gene, CDR1 is SQVTM and CDR2 is ANQGSEA. V was cut by 1 base and J by 1 base, with 7 bases left in between.

The chain employs TRBV28 and TRBJ2-7; 11 bases align to TRBD2. Germline lookup yields CDR1 MDHEN and CDR2 SYDVKM. The CDR3 extends over 14 amino acids. V was clipped by 7 bases and J by 5 bases; unmatched bases: 7. DNA of the CDR3: TGTGCCAGCACTCCGGGACTAGCGGTTAACGAGCAGTACTTC. Translated: CASTPGLAVNEQYF.

The genes are TRBV5-1 and TRBJ2-5; D unresolved. Germline lookup yields CDR1 SGHRS and CDR2 YFSETQ. This CDR3 is 15 amino acids long. Trimming shortened V by 3 bases and J by 3 bases, and 15 bases separated the two germline ends. The CDR3 region is CASSWGRASEETQYF. In nucleotides, the CDR3 is TGCGCCAGCAGCTGGGGTAGGGCTTCGGAAGAGACCCAGTACTTC.

This sequence joins TRBV20-1 and TRBJ2-1; 8 bases are a match to TRBD2. The CDR3 is 14 residues long. In germline, CDR1 is DFQATT, CDR2 SNEGSKA (reference sequence). J gave up 9 bases and V 4 bases, and 11 bases lay outside the gene matches. The CDR3 DNA reads TGCAGTGCTAACCCCGGACTAGCCCGAAGTGAGCAGTTCTTC. It encodes CSANPGLARSEQFF.

J is TRBJ2-7 and V is TRBV27; perhaps TRBD1 as D (6 bases). Trimming pared 6 bases from V and 0 bases from J, leaving 12 bases between. The CDR3 runs 14 residues. CDR1 is MNHEY, CDR2 SMNVEV, per germline (reference sequence). CDR3 region: CASRAGQSSYEQYF. Here the CDR3 DNA reads TGTGCCAGCAGGGCTGGACAGAGCTCCTACGAGCAGTACTTC.

This clonotype was counted a single time. Mismatch with germline at one junction end may stem from a read error. The chain couples TRBV6-2 or TRBV6-3 to TRBJ1-5; 11 bases map to TRBD1. The CDR3 loop spans 18 amino acids. CDR1 is MNHEY and CDR2 is SVGEGT in the germline V gene. CDR3 loop: CTSSPDRGRLYSNQPQHF. CDR3 coding DNA: TGTACCAGCAGCCCGGACAGGGGGCGACTATATAGCAATCAGCCCCAGCATTTT.

J is TRBJ1-1 and V is TRBV9, with D tentatively TRBD1 (5 bases). The CDR3 extends over 16 amino acids. Germline CDR1 reads SGDLS; CDR2 reads YYNGEE. V was clipped by 0 bases and J by 0 bases, with 12 bases between them. CDR3 sequence reads: CASSVGVGRMNTEAFF. CDR3 in DNA: TGTGCCAGCAGCGTAGGGGTGGGACGGATGAACACTGAAGCTTTCTTT.

The genes are TRBV6-1 and TRBJ2-2; 7 bases map to TRBD1. Germline lookup yields CDR1 MNHNS and CDR2 SASEGT. The CDR3 runs 17 residues. The J segment lost 7 bases and the V segment lost 8 bases, leaving 19 bases of the junction unmatched. This chain's CDR3 is CASHPAGGVRSGGELFF. CDR3 nucleotide sequence: TGTGCCAGCCACCCGGCAGGGGGTGTTCGAAGTGGCGGGGAGCTGTTTTTT.

This clonotype was detected a few times. The V gene is TRBV5-1, the J gene TRBJ2-6, with 10 bases aligning to TRBD1. The CDR3 spans 17 residues. Germline V CDR1 and CDR2: SGHRS, YFSETQ. Losses at the gene ends were 2 bases for V and 0 bases for J; bases not matched to a gene: 2. CDR3 nucleotides: TGCGCCAGCAGCTTCGGGGACAGGGGCTCTGGGGCCAACGTCCTGACTTTC. It codes for CASSFGDRGSGANVLTF.

Only a few counts were recorded for this clonotype. The chain combines TRBV9 with TRBJ2-6; D unresolved. CDR3 length equals 15 residues. Germline CDR1 is SGDLS and CDR2 is YYNGEE. Deletions cut 6 bases from V and 0 bases from J, with 10 bases between. CDR3 DNA sequence: TGTGCCAGCACACATGTGGGCTCTGGGGCCAACGTCCTGACTTTC. Its translation: CASTHVGSGANVLTF.

This clonotype was counted a few times. The chain combines TRBV20-1 with TRBJ1-2; 9 nucleotides line up with TRBD1. The V and J ends lost 1 base and 2 bases, in that order; junction bases with no gene match: 5. The germline gives CDR1 DFQATT, CDR2 SNEGSKA (reference sequence). The CDR3 covers 15 residues. Here the CDR3 DNA reads TGCAGTGCTAGAGGACAGGGGGATCCCAACTATGGCTACACCTTC. It is translated as CSARGQGDPNYGYTF.

The chain uses TRBV4-1 and TRBJ1-1; no firm D call. The length of the CDR3 is 14 residues. Germline CDR1 is MGHRA and CDR2 is YSYEKL. Trimming removed 1 base at V and 5 bases at J, with 11 bases between. The CDR3 bases are TGCGCCAGCAGCCAAGTAAGGGATATGACTGAAGCTTTCTTT. Its translation: CASSQVRDMTEAFF.

V usage is TRBV29-1 and J usage is TRBJ2-7; possibly TRBD1 for D (5 bases). This CDR3 has 11 amino acids. The V gene's germline CDR1 is SQVTM and CDR2 ANQGSEA. Trimming removed 2 bases from V and 6 bases from J, with 8 bases in between. The CDR3 nucleotides read TGCAGCGTTGAAAAGGGGCTCGAGCAGTACTTC. This gives the protein CSVEKGLEQYF.

Note on this clonotype: It may be a read error: a sequence one base away is much more abundant. The chain links TRBV6-5 to TRBJ2-7; tentatively, D is TRBD2 (5 bases). The J call may be wrong; the DNA end is better matched by TRBJ2-5. The CDR3 covers 13 residues. The V gene's germline CDR1 is MNHEY and CDR2 SVGAGI. In nucleotides, the CDR3 is TGTGCCAGCAGACTCCCTGGGAGAGCGACCCAGTACTTC. Its protein product is CASRLPGRATQYF.

CDR3 region: CASSPELTSYEQYF. The CDR3 coding sequence is TGTGCCAGCAGCCCCGAACTTACCTCCTACGAGCAGTACTTC. V usage is TRBV14 and J usage is TRBJ2-7; D is unclear. The CDR3 consists of 14 residues. The V end was cut by 4 bases, the J end by 0 bases, with 10 bases between. Per the germline V gene, CDR1 is SGHDN and CDR2 is FVKESK.

The V call is TRBV5-5, the J call TRBJ1-2; D call uncertain. Germline loops: CDR1 SGHKS, CDR2 YYEKEE (reference sequence). The CDR3 runs to 15 residues. V lost 0 bases, J lost 8 bases, and 17 bases lay in between. The CDR3 loop is CASSLAEKVLGGYTF. In DNA form, the CDR3 reads TGTGCCAGCAGCTTGGCCGAAAAGGTCTTGGGGGGCTACACCTTC.

This clonotype was seen only a few times. V and J are TRBV27 and TRBJ2-1; unclear D gene. Trimming cost V 5 bases and J 0 bases, with 8 bases left between them. Germline assignment: CDR1 MNHEY and CDR2 SMNVEV (reference sequence). The CDR3 covers 14 residues. The DNA of the CDR3 is TGTGCCAGCAGTATGGCCAGCTCCTACAATGAGCAGTTCTTC. This translates into CASSMASSYNEQFF.

The J gene is TRBJ2-1, the V gene TRBV3-1; 12 bases are shared with TRBD2. The germline V gene has CDR1 LGHDT and CDR2 YNNKEL (reference sequence). Trimming took 7 bases from V and 10 from J; bases not matched to a gene: 11. The CDR3 extends over 15 amino acids. The CDR3 spells CASTFSSGGGQEQFF. The CDR3 nucleotides read TGTGCCAGCACCTTTTCTAGCGGGGGGGGACAAGAGCAGTTCTTC.

The V gene is TRBV28, the J gene TRBJ2-7, with D possibly being TRBD1 or TRBD2 (5 bases each). With 5 bases removed from V and 0 bases from J, the gap between germline ends came to 11 bases. Germline V gives CDR1 MDHEN, CDR2 SYDVKM. CDR3 size: 14 residues. CDR3 DNA sequence: TGTGCCAGCAGTAACCCGGGACCCTCCTACGAGCAGTACTTC. Residues: CASSNPGPSYEQYF. Looking up the rest from reference TRBV28 and TRBJ2-7 gives the full variable domain: DVKVTQSSRYLVKRTGEKVFLECVQDMDHENMFWYRQDPGLGLRLIYFSYDVKMKEKGDIPEGYSVSREKKERFSLILESASTNQTSMYLCASSNPGPSYEQYFGPGTRLTVT.

This clonotype was seen a handful of times. The chain combines TRBV7-2 with TRBJ2-1, with TRBD1 matching 9 bases. The CDR3 contains 15 residues. Germline V gene data show CDR1 as SGHTA and CDR2 as FQGNSA. J was trimmed by 8 bases and V by 1 base; bases with no gene match: 6. As DNA, the CDR3 is TGTGCCAGCAGCTTAGTACAGGGGGCGCGTTATGAGCAGTTCTTC. Amino acid sequence: CASSLVQGARYEQFF.

In this sample, this clonotype turned up a few times. The rearrangement joins TRBV20-1 to TRBJ1-5, with D maybe TRBD1 (6 bases). This CDR3 is built from 12 residues. Germline loops: CDR1 DFQATT, CDR2 SNEGSKA (reference sequence). V was trimmed by 6 bases and J by 4 bases, leaving 10 bases between them. The CDR3 DNA follows: TGCAGTGCAAGGACAGAGAATCAGCCCCAGCATTTT. Translation: CSARTENQPQHF.

This chain uses TRBV5-1 with TRBJ2-5, with D uncertain. The CDR3 is made up of 15 amino acids. The germline V and J ends were trimmed by 0 bases and 3 bases, with 12 bases remaining between them. Germline CDR1 is SGHRS and CDR2 is YFSETQ. The CDR3 loop is CASSLVAPTEETQYF. As DNA, the CDR3 is TGCGCCAGCAGCTTGGTGGCGCCGACTGAAGAGACCCAGTACTTC.

The table lists this clonotype with many counts. The V gene is TRBV6-5, the J gene TRBJ2-1, with 8 bases that match TRBD2. Germline V lookup: CDR1 MNHEY, CDR2 SVGAGI. CDR3 length equals 15 residues. The V and J ends lost 6 bases and 4 bases, in that order; junction bases with no gene match: 8. CDR3 residues: CASRPTTSAYNEQFF. CDR3 sequence (DNA): TGTGCCAGCAGACCTACGACTAGCGCATACAATGAGCAGTTCTTC.

The rearrangement joins TRBV4-3 to TRBJ1-5; the D is unclear. With 0 bases removed from V and 5 bases from J, the gap between germline ends came to 8 bases. The CDR3 extends over 14 amino acids. Germline-derived CDR1 and CDR2 are LGHNA and YSLEER. CDR3 sequence reads: CASSQDAGDQPQHF. The DNA of the CDR3 is TGCGCCAGCAGCCAAGATGCGGGAGATCAGCCCCAGCATTTT.

The CDR3 DNA follows: TGTGCCAGCAGCCCCCGAGGGACGCTAGCCTACGAGCAGTACTTC. It codes for CASSPRGTLAYEQYF. The rearrangement joins TRBV7-2 to TRBJ2-7, with D possibly being TRBD1 or TRBD2 (5 bases each). Trimming shortened V by 5 bases and J by 2 bases, and 16 bases separated the two germline ends. CDR1 is SGHTA, CDR2 FQGNSA, per germline. The CDR3 covers 15 residues. The complete variable domain, with remaining parts taken from reference TRBV7-2 and TRBJ2-7, reads GAGVSQSPSNKVTEKGKDVELRCDPISGHTALYWYRQSLGQGLEFLIYFQGNSAPDKSGLPSDRFSAERTGGSVSTLTIQRTQQEDSAVYLCASSPRGTLAYEQYFGPGTRLTVT.

This clonotype was recorded a few times. The gene calls are TRBV2 and TRBJ2-3, with D uncertain. Per germline, CDR1 SNHLY and CDR2 FYNNEI. Trimming shortened V by 2 bases and J by 4 bases, and 4 bases separated the two germline ends. CDR3 length: 12 amino acids. The DNA of the CDR3 is TGTGCCAGCAGTGAATTAGCAGATACGCAGTATTTT. This translates into CASSELADTQYF.

The genes are TRBV24-1 and TRBJ2-3; 12 bases are shared with TRBD2. The ends lost 2 bases at V and 1 base at J; junction bases unmatched: 3. The CDR3 has 17 amino acids. Looked up from germline, CDR1 is KGHDR and CDR2 is SFDVKD. CDR3 DNA: TGTGCCACCAGTGATTCCGGGACTAGCGGGCGCACAGATACGCAGTATTTT. Translated: CATSDSGTSGRTDTQYF.